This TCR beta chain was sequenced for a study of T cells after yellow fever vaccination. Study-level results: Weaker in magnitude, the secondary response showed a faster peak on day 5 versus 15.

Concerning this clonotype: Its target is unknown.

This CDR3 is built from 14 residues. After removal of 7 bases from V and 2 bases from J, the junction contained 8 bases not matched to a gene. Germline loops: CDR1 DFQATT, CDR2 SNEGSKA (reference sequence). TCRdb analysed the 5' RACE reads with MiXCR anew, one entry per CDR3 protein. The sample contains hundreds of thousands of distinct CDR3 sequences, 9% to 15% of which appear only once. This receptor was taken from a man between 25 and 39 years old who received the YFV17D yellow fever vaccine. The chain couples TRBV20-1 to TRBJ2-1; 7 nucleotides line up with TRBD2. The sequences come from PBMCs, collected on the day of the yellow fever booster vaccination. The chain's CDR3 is CSVQREDAYNEQFF. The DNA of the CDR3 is TGCAGTGTCCAGCGGGAAGATGCCTACAATGAGCAGTTCTTC.